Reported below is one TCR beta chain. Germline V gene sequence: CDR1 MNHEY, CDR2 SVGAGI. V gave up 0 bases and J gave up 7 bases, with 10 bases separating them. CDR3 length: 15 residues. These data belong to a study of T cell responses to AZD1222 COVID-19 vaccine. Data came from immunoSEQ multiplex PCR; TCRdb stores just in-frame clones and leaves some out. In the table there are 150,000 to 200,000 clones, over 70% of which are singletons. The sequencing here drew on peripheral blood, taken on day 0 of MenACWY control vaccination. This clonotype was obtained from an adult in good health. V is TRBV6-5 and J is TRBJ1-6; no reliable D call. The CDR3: CASSYSNPANSPLHF. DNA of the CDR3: TGTGCCAGCAGTTACTCGAACCCGGCGAATTCACCCCTCCACTTT.